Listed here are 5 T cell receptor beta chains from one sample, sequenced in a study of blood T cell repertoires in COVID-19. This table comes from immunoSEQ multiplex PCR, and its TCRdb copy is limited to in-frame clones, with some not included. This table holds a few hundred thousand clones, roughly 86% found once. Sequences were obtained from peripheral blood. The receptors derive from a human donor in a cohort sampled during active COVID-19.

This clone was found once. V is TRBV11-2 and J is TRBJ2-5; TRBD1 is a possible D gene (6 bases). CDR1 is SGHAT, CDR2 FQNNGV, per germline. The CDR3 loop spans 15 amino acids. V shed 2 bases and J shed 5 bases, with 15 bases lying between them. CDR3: CASSLNKGERETQYF. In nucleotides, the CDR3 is TGTGCCAGCAGCTTAAACAAGGGGGAAAGGGAGACCCAGTACTTC. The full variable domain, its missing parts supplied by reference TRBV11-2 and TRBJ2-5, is EAGVAQSPRYKIIEKRQSVAFWCNPISGHATLYWYQQILGQGPKLLIQFQNNGVVDDSQLPKDRFSAERLKGVDSTLKIQPAKLEDSAVYLCASSLNKGERETQYFGPGTRLLVL.

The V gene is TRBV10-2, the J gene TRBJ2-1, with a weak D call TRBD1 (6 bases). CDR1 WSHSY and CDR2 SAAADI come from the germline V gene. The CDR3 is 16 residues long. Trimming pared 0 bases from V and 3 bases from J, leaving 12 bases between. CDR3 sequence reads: CASSESTRDIYNEQFF. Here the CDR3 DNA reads TGCGCCAGCAGTGAGTCGACCCGGGACATCTACAATGAGCAGTTCTTC.

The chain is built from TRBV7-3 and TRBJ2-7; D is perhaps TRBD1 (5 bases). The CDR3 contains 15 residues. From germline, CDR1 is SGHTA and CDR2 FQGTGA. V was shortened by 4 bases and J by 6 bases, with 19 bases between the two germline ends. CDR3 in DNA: TGTGCCAGCAGCTCAATGGGTGGGGTGGGGCGCGAGCAGTACTTC. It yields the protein CASSSMGGVGREQYF.

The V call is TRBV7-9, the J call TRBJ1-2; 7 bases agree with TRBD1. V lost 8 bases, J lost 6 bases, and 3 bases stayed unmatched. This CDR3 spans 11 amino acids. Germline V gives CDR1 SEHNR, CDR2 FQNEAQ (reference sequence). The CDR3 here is CASDREDGYTF. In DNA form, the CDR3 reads TGTGCCAGCGACAGGGAGGATGGCTACACCTTC.

The CDR3 here is CASSREALNQPQHF. CDR3 coding DNA: TGTGCCAGCAGCCGAGAGGCTCTCAATCAGCCCCAGCATTTT. The chain carries TRBV5-5 and TRBJ1-5; no reliable D call. Germline V gene sequence: CDR1 SGHKS, CDR2 YYEKEE (reference sequence). V was clipped by 4 bases and J by 3 bases, with 11 bases between them. This CDR3 is built from 14 residues.